A single sample gave rise to the 3 T cell receptor beta chains below, sequenced in a study of tumor-infiltrating lymphocytes in primary liver carcinoma. Bulk tissue was left unsorted, and RNA and DNA were co-extracted from about 19-30 mg of it. A constant-region primer served to make TCR beta cDNA from about 0.5 ug total RNA. Three-round nested multiplex PCR performed with slightly modified ARM-PCR produced the TCR beta libraries. Both of the initial two PCR rounds ran for nine to eleven cycles and employed TRBV1-TRBV30 forward primers alongside a C-beta reverse primer. TCRdb itself ran the multiplex PCR reads through MiXCR, one entry per CDR3 protein. The sample lists approximately 110,000 distinct CDR3 sequences, around 60% occurring once. Sequencing input: liver tumor tissue from sampling region 1. Subset reported: tumor region T1, superior pole. The receptor set was obtained from a woman aged 55-69 years with primary liver carcinoma and hepatitis B virus infection.

V and J are TRBV7-9 and TRBJ2-3; TRBD2 matches 7 bases. Germline lookup yields CDR1 SEHNR and CDR2 FQNEAQ (reference sequence). V was clipped by 5 bases and J by 4 bases; unmatched bases: 6. CDR3 size: 14 residues. The CDR3 spells CASSPPGRADTQYF. The CDR3 region has the DNA TGTGCCAGCAGCCCCCCAGGGAGGGCAGATACGCAGTATTTT.

With regard to this clonotype: At one end, the junction sequence differs from germline, possibly due to a read error. This chain connects TRBV11-2 to TRBJ2-5; unclear D gene. The CDR3 totals 15 residues. Germline assignment: CDR1 SGHAT and CDR2 FQNNGV. CDR3 residues: CASSLRLVRQVTQYF. In nucleotides, the CDR3 is TGTGCCAGCAGCTTACGATTAGTACGGCAAGTGACCCAGTACTTC.

This sequence joins TRBV14 and TRBJ1-1; no reliable D call. V lost 4 bases and J lost 5, with 23 bases in between. Looked up from germline, CDR1 is SGHDN and CDR2 is FVKESK. The CDR3 is 17 amino acids. This CDR3 reads CASSPRQGRVWKTEAFF. CDR3 bases: TGTGCCAGCAGCCCGAGGCAAGGGAGAGTGTGGAAGACTGAAGCTTTCTTT. Based on the CDR3 plus reference TRBV14 and TRBJ1-1, the full variable domain is EAGVTQFPSHSVIEKGQTVTLRCDPISGHDNLYWYRRVMGKEIKFLLHFVKESKQDESGMPNNRFLAERTGGTYSTLKVQPAELEDSGVYFCASSPRQGRVWKTEAFFGQGTRLTVV.